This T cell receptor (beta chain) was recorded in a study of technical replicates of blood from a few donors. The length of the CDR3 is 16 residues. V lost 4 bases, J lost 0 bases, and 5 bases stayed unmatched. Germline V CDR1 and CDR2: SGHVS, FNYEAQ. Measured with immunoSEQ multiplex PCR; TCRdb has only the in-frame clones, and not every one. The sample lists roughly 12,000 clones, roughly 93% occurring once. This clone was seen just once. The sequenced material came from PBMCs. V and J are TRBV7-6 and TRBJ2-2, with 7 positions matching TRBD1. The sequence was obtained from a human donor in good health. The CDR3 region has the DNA TGTGCCAGCAGCTCCCGACAGGGACCGAACACCGGGGAGCTGTTTTTT. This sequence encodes CASSSRQGPNTGELFF. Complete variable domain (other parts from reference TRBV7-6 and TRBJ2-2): GAGVSQSPRYKVTKRGQDVALRCDPISGHVSLYWYRQALGQGPEFLTYFNYEAQQDKSGLPNDRFSAERPEGSISTLTIQRTEQRDSAMYRCASSSRQGPNTGELFFGEGSRLTVL.